This T cell receptor beta chain was sequenced in a study of spatial heterogeneity in lung cancer. Overall study context: Raw-read counts averaged over ten per unique TCR and UMI combination.

This clonotype has a handful of counts. No antigen is known for it. Unique molecular identifiers tagged every individual TCR cDNA molecule. From the 5' RACE reads, TCRdb called clonotypes with MiXCR, one entry per CDR3 protein. The data contain tens of thousands of distinct CDR3 sequences, around 5% of them singletons. Study-wide findings and caveats: Follow-up blood showed ubiquitous expanded tumor TCRs less than blood at resection did.

Indicated time point: sample taken at primary tumor resection. Unsorted whole RNA samples from tumor, nontumor lung or frozen PBMC were sequenced. The donors comprised 70 to 85 untreated early-stage non-small cell lung cancer patients. The input for sequencing was PBMCs, taken at surgery. The receptor was derived from a female donor with early-stage non-small cell lung cancer.

The CDR3 DNA sequence: TGTGCCAGCAGCCCTGGACTAGCGGGGGGGCATTTGGCAGATACGCAGTATTTT. This translates into CASSPGLAGGHLADTQYF. The chain links TRBV7-3 to TRBJ2-3, with TRBD2 matching over 15 bases. The CDR3 consists of 18 residues. V lost 5 bases, J lost 4 bases, and 10 bases stayed unmatched. Germline CDR1 reads SGHTA; CDR2 reads FQGTGA.